This T cell receptor (beta chain) was retrieved from a study of T cell responses to AZD1222 COVID-19 vaccine. Trimming removed 3 bases from V and 5 bases from J, with 4 bases in between. CDR1 is SNHLY and CDR2 is FYNNEI in the germline V gene. CDR3 length: 11 residues. Study-wide points: Repertoires were collected only later (after the peak T cell response had occurred).

For this clone: Antigen specificity is unknown.

Libraries were prepared by immunoSEQ multiplex PCR; TCRdb keeps only in-frame clonotypes and omits some of them. Of roughly 130,000 clones in the sample, around 94% were seen once. The sequenced sample was peripheral blood, obtained on day 0 of AZD1222 vaccination. This receptor was obtained from an adult in good health. This chain uses TRBV2 with TRBJ2-5; D is unclear. DNA of the CDR3: TGTGCCAGCAGTGAGGAGGAGACCCAGTACTTC. Protein sequence: CASSEEETQYF.